The 8 T cell receptor beta chains presented below share a single source sample, sequenced in a study of long-term antiretroviral therapy in people with HIV. They ran version v3.0 of the immunoSEQ assay at survey level. TCRdb keeps only in-frame clones here, not all; method: immunoSEQ multiplex PCR. Here the sample spans over 15,000 clones, around 84% being singletons. The source was unsorted PBMCs, collected 0.1 years before starting antiretroviral therapy. The origin of the receptors is a man aged 18 to 29 with HIV.

The chain links TRBV5-4 to TRBJ1-2; D remains unclear. Deletions cut 4 bases from V and 4 bases from J, with 14 bases between. Per germline, CDR1 SGHNT and CDR2 YYREEE (reference sequence). The CDR3 runs to 14 residues. This CDR3 is CASSLDAVPYGYTF. The CDR3 DNA is TGTGCCAGCAGCCTGGACGCCGTCCCCTATGGCTACACCTTC.

In its sample, this clone was seen a few times. This chain uses TRBV2 with TRBJ1-1; possible D gene TRBD1, 6 bases. Germline CDR1 reads SNHLY; CDR2 reads FYNNEI. The germline V and J ends were trimmed by 5 bases and 0 bases, with 13 bases remaining between them. The CDR3 totals 15 residues. This chain's CDR3 is CASSPGQIMNTEAFF. CDR3 bases: TGTGCCAGCAGTCCCGGACAGATTATGAACACTGAAGCTTTCTTT.

This chain connects TRBV11-2 to TRBJ2-3, with D unclear. V shed 4 bases and J shed 3 bases, with 5 bases lying between them. CDR3 size: 12 residues. The germline gives CDR1 SGHAT, CDR2 FQNNGV. The CDR3 DNA sequence: TGTGCCAGCAGCTCTTCTACAGATACGCAGTATTTT. It specifies CASSSSTDTQYF.

The chain employs TRBV6-4 and TRBJ2-2; 12 bases line up with TRBD2. V was pared by 3 bases and J by 6 bases, with 2 bases of the junction left unmatched. The germline V gene encodes CDR1 MRHNA and CDR2 SNTAGT. There are 15 residues in the CDR3. The CDR3 loop is CASSELAGGAGELFF. The DNA for the CDR3 is TGTGCCAGCAGTGAACTAGCGGGGGGAGCCGGGGAGCTGTTTTTT.

V usage is TRBV27 and J usage is TRBJ1-5; TRBD1 might be the D (5 bases). The V and J ends lost 2 bases and 3 bases respectively, with 8 bases between them. The germline gives CDR1 MNHEY, CDR2 SMNVEV (reference sequence). This CDR3 has 14 amino acids. Here the CDR3 DNA reads TGTGCCAGCAGTTTACAGACAGCCAATCAGCCCCAGCATTTT. This sequence encodes CASSLQTANQPQHF.

The chain uses TRBV2 and TRBJ2-4, with 10 bases aligning to TRBD1. Germline loops: CDR1 SNHLY, CDR2 FYNNEI. V shed 8 bases, J shed 0 bases, and the junction held 7 bases outside the gene matches. This CDR3 comprises 16 residues. CDR3 sequence (DNA): TGTGCCAGCTTACCGGGACAGGGGCTAGCCAAAAACATTCAGTACTTC. Translated, it gives CASLPGQGLAKNIQYF.

V is TRBV9 and J is TRBJ1-2; 10 positions match TRBD1. This CDR3 spans 16 amino acids. V gave up 0 bases and J gave up 2 bases; unmatched junction bases: 4. The germline V gene encodes CDR1 SGDLS and CDR2 YYNGEE. The CDR3 sequence is CASSVGDRGANYGYTF. CDR3 in DNA: TGTGCCAGCAGCGTAGGGGACAGGGGTGCCAACTATGGCTACACCTTC.

This clone was counted a single time. The chain employs TRBV7-9 and TRBJ2-7; 7 bases agree with TRBD1. The junction had 13 bases not matched to a gene; V was cut back by 3 bases and J by 5 bases. Germline CDR1 reads SEHNR; CDR2 reads FQNEAQ (reference sequence). The CDR3 sequence is 16 residues long. Here the CDR3 DNA reads TGTGCCAGCAGCTTCCCGCGCCGGGACAGTGCCGACGAGCAGTACTTC. Protein sequence: CASSFPRRDSADEQYF.